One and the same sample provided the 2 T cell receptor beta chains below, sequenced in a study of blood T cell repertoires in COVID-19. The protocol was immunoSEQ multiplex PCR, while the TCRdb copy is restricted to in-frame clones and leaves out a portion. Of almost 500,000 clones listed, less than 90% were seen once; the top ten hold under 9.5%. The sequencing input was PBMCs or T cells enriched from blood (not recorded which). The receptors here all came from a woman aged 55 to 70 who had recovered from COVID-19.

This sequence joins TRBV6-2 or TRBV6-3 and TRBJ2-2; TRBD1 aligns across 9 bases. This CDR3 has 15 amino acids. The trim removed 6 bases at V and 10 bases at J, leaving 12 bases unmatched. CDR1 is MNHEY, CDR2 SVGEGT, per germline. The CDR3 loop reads CASSRPGTGLQELFF. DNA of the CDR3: TGTGCCAGCAGCCGTCCCGGGACAGGGCTTCAGGAGCTGTTTTTT.

CDR3 residues: CASSPSPVNNQPQHF. In DNA form, the CDR3 reads TGTGCCAGCAGCCCCTCCCCAGTGAATAATCAGCCCCAGCATTTT. The chain combines TRBV7-2 with TRBJ1-5, with no clear D. The length of the CDR3 is 15 residues. The germline V gene has CDR1 SGHTA and CDR2 FQGNSA. V lost 5 bases to trimming and J lost 4 bases, with 15 bases between them.